This T cell receptor beta chain was sequenced for a study of blood T cell repertoires in COVID-19. Across the study: COVID-19 samples from acute and convalescent phases originated in the United States, Italy and Spain. Sample material is recorded as cDNA or gDNA derived from T cells, B-cell-depleted T cells, or PBMCs.

In the study's own analysis: Quantification of nucleated cells was approximated via reference gene primer amplification. Assay: immunoSEQ multiplex PCR; the TCRdb copy retains only in-frame clones and omits some. V, J and clone size are taken as reported in that table, and D and trimming were inferred from the DNA itself. The repertoire holds 140,000 to 150,000 clones, over 70% seen once, with about 1.8% in the top ten. Looked up from germline, CDR1 is SQVTM and CDR2 is ANQGSEA. V lost 3 bases and J lost 0, with 8 bases in between. The CDR3 spans 14 residues. The sample was peripheral blood. This sequence was found in an older woman with acute or convalescent COVID-19. The V gene is TRBV29-1, the J gene TRBJ2-2, with D tentatively TRBD2 (6 bases). CDR3 nucleotides: TGCAGCGTTGAGTTAGCGGCGAACACCGGGGAGCTGTTTTTT. Amino acid sequence: CSVELAANTGELFF.